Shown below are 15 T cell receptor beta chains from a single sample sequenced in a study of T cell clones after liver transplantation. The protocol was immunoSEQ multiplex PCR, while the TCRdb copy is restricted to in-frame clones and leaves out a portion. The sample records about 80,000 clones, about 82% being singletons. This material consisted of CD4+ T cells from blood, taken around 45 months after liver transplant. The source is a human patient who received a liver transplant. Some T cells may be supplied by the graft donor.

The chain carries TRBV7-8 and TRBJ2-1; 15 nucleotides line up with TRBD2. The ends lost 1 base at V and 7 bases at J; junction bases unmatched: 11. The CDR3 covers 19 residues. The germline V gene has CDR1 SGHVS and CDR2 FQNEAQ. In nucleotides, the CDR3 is TGTGCCAGCAGCTTAGGAAGGACTAGCGGGAGGGCCCTCAGTAATGAGCAGTTCTTC. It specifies CASSLGRTSGRALSNEQFF.

Here the CDR3 reads CATSRVLRTSTHMNTQYF. The CDR3 DNA sequence: TGTGCCACCAGCAGAGTCCTTCGGACTAGCACACACATGAATACGCAGTATTTT. The chain joins TRBV15 to TRBJ2-3; 8 bases match TRBD2. Germline CDR1 LNHNV, CDR2 YYDKDF (reference sequence). The CDR3 totals 18 residues. With 1 base clipped from V and 7 bases from J, the junction kept 16 bases outside the gene matches.

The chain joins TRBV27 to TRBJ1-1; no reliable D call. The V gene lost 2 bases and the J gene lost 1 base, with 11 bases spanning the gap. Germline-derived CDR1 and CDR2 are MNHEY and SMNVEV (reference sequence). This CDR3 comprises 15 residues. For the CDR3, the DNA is TGTGCCAGCAGTTTAAAGGGAGCGGCGAACACTGAAGCTTTCTTT. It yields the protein CASSLKGAANTEAFF.

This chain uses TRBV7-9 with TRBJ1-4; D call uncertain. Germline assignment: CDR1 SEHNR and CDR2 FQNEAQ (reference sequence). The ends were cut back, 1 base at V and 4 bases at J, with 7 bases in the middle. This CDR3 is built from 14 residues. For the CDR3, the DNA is TGTGCCAGCAGCTTAGGGGCCGGTAATGAAAAACTGTTTTTT. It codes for CASSLGAGNEKLFF.

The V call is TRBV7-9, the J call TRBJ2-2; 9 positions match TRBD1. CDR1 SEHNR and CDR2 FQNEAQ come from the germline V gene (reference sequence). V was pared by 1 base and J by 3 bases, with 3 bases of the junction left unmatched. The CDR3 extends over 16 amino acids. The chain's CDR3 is CASSLVGTGHTGELFF. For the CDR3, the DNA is TGTGCCAGCAGCTTAGTCGGGACAGGGCACACCGGGGAGCTGTTTTTT.

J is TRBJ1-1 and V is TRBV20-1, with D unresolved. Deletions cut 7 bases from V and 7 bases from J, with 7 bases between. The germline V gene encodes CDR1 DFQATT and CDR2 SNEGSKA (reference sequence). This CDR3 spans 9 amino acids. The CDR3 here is CSVGIEAFF. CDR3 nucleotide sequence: TGCAGTGTTGGAATTGAAGCTTTCTTT.

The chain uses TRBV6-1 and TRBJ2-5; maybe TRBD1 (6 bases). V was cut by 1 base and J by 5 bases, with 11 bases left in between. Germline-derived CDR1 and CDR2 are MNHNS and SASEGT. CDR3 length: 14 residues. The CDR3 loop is CASSEDRVMETQYF. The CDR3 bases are TGTGCCAGCAGTGAAGACAGGGTGATGGAGACCCAGTACTTC.

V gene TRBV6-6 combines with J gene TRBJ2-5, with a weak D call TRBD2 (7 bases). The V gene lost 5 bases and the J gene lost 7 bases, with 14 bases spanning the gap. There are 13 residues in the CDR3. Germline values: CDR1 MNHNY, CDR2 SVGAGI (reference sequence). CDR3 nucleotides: TGTGCCAGCAGTACCGGGGGGCGGGGGACCCAGTACTTC. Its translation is CASSTGGRGTQYF.

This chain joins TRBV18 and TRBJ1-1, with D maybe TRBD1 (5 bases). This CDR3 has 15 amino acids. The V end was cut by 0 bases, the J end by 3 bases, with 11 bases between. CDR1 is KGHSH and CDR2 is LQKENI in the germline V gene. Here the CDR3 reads CASSPPPQEDTEAFF. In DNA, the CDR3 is TGTGCCAGCTCACCACCCCCACAGGAGGACACTGAAGCTTTCTTT.

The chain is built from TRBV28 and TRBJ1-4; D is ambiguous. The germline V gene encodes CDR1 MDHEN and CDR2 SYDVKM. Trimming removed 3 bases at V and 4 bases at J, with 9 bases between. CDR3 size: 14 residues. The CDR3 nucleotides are TGTGCCAGCAGTTTCGGGAGTTTTAATGAAAAACTGTTTTTT. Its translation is CASSFGSFNEKLFF.

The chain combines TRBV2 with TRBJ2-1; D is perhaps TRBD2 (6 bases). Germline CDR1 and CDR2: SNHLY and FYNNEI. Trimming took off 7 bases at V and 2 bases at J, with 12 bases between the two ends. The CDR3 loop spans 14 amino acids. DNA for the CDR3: TGTGCCAGCATGGAGGAGCGGGCCTACAATGAGCAGTTCTTC. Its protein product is CASMEERAYNEQFF.

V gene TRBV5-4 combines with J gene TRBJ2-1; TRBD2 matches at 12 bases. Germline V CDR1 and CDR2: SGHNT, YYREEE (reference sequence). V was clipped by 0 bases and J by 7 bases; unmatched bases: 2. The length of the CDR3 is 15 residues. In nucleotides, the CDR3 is TGTGCCAGCAGCTTGGGGCTAGCGGGAGGGAATGAGCAGTTCTTC. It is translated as CASSLGLAGGNEQFF.

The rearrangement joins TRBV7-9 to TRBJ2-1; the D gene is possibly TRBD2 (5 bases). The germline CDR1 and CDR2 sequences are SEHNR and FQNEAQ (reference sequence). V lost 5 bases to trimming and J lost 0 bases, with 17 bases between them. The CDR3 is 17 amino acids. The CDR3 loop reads CASSAYSGSSSYNEQFF. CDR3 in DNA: TGTGCCAGCAGCGCCTACAGCGGATCGAGCTCCTACAATGAGCAGTTCTTC.

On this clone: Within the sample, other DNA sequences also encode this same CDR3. CDR3 sequence (DNA): TGCAGCGTTGATACGGATACGCAGTATTTT. Protein: CSVDTDTQYF. The rearrangement links TRBV29-1 to TRBJ2-3; D is undetermined. Trimming removed 3 bases at V and 6 bases at J, with 4 bases between. CDR3 length: 10 residues. Per the germline V gene, CDR1 is SQVTM and CDR2 is ANQGSEA.

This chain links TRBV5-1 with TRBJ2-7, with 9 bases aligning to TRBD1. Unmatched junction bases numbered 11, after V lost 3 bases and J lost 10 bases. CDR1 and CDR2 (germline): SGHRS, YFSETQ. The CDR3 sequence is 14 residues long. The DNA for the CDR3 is TGCGCCAGCAGCTATCCAGGGGACAGGGTGGGCCAGTACTTC. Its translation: CASSYPGDRVGQYF. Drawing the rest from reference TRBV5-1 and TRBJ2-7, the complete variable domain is KAGVTQTPRYLIKTRGQQVTLSCSPISGHRSVSWYQQTPGQGLQFLFEYFSETQRNKGNFPGRFSGRQFSNSRSEMNVSTLELGDSALYLCASSYPGDRVGQYFGPGTRLTVT.